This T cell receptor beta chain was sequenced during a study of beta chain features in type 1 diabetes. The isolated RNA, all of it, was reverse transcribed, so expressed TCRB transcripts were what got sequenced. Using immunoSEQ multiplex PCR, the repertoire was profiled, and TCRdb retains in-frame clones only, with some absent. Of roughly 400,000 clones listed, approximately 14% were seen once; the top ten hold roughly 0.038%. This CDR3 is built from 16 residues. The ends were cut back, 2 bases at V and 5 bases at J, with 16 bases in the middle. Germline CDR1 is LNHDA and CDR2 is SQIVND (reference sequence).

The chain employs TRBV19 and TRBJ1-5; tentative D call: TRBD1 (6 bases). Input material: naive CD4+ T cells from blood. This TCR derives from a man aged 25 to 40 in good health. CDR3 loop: CASSITGRGADQPQHF. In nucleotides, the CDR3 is TGTGCCAGTAGTATAACGGGCAGGGGAGCGGATCAGCCCCAGCATTTT.